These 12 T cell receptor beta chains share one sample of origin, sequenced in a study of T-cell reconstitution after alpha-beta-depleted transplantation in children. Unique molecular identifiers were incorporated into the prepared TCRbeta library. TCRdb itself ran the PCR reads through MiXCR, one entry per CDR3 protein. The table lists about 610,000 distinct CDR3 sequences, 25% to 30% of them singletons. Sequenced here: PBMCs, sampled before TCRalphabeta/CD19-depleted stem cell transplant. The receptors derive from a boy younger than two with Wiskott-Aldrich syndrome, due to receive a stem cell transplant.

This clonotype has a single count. CDR3 coding DNA: TGTGCCAGCAGCCCGGACTTTGAGCAGTTCTTC. It codes for CASSPDFEQFF. V and J are TRBV7-2 and TRBJ2-1; perhaps TRBD2 as D (5 bases). With 5 bases removed from V and 9 bases from J, the gap between germline ends came to 8 bases. The V gene's germline CDR1 is SGHTA and CDR2 FQGNSA. There are 11 residues in the CDR3.

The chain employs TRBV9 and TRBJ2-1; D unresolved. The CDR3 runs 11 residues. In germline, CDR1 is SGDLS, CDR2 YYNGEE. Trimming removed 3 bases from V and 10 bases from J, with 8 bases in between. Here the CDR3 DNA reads TGTGCCAGCAGCGCCCTAGGGGAGCAGTTCTTC. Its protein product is CASSALGEQFF.

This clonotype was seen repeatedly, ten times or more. CDR3 amino acids: CASSAQGGTEAFF. The CDR3, as DNA: TGTGCCAGCAGCGCCCAGGGGGGCACTGAAGCTTTCTTT. The chain has TRBV9 and TRBJ1-1, with TRBD1 identical over 7 bases. CDR3 size: 13 residues. CDR1 is SGDLS, CDR2 YYNGEE, per germline. The J segment lost 4 bases and the V segment lost 3 bases, leaving 3 bases of the junction unmatched.

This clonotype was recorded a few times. The CDR3 DNA is TGTGCCAGCAGCTTAGTTCGGACTAGCGGAAACACAGATACGCAGTATTTT. This codes for CASSLVRTSGNTDTQYF. The V call is TRBV7-8, the J call TRBJ2-3; 10 positions agree with TRBD2. The germline V gene encodes CDR1 SGHVS and CDR2 FQNEAQ. V dropped 1 base and J dropped 2; count of bases not matched to a gene: 6. The CDR3 spans 17 residues.

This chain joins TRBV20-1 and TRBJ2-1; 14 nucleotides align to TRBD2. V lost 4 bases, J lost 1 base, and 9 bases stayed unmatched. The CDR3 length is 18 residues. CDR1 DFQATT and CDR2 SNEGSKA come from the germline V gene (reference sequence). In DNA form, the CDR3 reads TGCAGTGCTACCGGGACTAGCGGGAGAAGAGGGTCCTACAATGAGCAGTTCTTC. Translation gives CSATGTSGRRGSYNEQFF.

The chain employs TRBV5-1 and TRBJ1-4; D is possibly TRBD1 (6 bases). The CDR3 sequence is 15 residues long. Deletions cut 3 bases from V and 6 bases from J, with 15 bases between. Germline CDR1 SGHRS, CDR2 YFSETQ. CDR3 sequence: CASSWTSGADEKLFF. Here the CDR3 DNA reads TGCGCCAGCAGCTGGACATCGGGGGCGGATGAAAAACTGTTTTTT.

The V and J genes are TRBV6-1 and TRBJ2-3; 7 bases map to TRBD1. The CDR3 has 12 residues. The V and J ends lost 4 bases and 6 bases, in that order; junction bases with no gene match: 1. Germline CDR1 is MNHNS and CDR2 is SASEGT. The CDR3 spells CASSVRGDTQYF. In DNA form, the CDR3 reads TGTGCCAGCAGTGTCAGGGGGGATACGCAGTATTTT.

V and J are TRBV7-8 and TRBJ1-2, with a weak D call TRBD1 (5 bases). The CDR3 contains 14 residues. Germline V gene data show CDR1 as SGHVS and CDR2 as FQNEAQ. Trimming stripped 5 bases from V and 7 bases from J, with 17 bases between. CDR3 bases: TGTGCCAGCAGCGGAGTTTCCGGGACTACTGGCTACACCTTC. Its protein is CASSGVSGTTGYTF.

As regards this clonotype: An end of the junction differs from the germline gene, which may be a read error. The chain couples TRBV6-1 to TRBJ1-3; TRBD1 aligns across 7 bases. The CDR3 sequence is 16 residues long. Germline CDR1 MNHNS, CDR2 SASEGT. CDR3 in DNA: TGTGCCAGCAGTACCTACAGGGGATCCGCTGGAAACACCAAATATTTT. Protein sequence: CASSTYRGSAGNTKYF.

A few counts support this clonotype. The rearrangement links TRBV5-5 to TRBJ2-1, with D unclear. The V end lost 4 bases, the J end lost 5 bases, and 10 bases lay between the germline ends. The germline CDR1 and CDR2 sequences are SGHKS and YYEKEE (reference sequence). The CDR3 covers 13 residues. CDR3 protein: CASSGLTDNEQFF. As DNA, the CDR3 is TGTGCCAGCAGCGGCCTCACAGACAATGAGCAGTTCTTC.

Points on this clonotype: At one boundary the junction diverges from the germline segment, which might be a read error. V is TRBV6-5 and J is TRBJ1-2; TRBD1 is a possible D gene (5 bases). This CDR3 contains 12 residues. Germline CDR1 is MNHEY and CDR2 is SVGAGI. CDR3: CASSSGAKNPSF. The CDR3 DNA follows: TGTGCCAGCAGTTCCGGGGCCAAGAATCCCTCATTC.

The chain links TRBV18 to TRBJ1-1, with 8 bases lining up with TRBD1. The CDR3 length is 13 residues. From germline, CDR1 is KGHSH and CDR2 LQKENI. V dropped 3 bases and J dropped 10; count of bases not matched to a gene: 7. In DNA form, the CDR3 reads TGTGCCAGCTCACCTAGACAGGGGAAAGGAGCTTTCTTT. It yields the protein CASSPRQGKGAFF.